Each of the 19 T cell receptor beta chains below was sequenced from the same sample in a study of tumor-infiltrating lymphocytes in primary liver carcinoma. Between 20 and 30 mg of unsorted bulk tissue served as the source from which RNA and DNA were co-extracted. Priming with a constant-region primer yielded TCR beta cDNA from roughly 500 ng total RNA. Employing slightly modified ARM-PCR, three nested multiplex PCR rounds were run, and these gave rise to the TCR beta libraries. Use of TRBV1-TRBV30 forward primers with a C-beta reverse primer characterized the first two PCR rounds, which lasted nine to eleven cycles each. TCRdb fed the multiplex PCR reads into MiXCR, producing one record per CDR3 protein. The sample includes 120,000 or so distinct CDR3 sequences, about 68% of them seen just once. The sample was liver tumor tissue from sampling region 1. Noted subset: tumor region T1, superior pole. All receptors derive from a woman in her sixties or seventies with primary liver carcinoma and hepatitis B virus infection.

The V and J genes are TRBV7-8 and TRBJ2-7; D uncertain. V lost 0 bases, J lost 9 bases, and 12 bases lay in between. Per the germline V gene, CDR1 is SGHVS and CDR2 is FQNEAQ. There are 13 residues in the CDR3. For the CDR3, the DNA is TGTGCCAGCAGCTTAGCCCGGGCCTCGGGGCAGTACTTC. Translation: CASSLARASGQYF.

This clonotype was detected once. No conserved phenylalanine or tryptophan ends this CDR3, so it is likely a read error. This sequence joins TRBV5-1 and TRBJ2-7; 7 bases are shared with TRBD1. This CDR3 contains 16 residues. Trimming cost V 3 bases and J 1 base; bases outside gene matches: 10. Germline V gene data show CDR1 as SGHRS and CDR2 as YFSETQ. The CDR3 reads CASSSSTGTVSYEQYL. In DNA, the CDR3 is TGCGCCAGCAGCTCCTCCACCGGGACAGTATCCTACGAGCAGTACTTA.

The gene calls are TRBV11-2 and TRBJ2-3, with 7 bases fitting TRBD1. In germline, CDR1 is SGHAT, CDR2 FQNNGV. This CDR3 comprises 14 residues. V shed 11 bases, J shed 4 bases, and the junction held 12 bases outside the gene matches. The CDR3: CAGTLDREADTQYF. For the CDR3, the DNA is TGTGCCGGCACCTTAGACAGGGAAGCAGATACGCAGTATTTT.

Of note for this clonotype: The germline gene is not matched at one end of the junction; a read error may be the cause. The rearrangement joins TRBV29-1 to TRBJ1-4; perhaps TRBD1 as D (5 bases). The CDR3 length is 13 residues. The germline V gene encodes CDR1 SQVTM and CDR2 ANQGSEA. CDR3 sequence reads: CSVEVPLGERLFF. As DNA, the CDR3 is TGCAGCGTTGAAGTCCCACTGGGGGAAAGACTGTTTTTT.

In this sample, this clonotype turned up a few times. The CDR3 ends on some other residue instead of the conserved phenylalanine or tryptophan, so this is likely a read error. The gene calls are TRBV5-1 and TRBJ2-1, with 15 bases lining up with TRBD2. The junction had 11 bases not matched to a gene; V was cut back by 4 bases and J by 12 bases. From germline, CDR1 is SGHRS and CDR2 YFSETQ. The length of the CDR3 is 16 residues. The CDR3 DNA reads TGCGCCAGCAGCCCCGGGTGGACTAGCGGGAGGGCCGTGCAGTTCTTA. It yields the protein CASSPGWTSGRAVQFL.

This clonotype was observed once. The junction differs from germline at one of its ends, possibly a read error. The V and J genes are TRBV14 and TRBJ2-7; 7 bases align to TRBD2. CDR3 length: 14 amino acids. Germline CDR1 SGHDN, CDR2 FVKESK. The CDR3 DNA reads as TGTGCCAGCAGCCATGTCGGGACTATAGACGAGCAGCACTTC. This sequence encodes CASSHVGTIDEQHF.

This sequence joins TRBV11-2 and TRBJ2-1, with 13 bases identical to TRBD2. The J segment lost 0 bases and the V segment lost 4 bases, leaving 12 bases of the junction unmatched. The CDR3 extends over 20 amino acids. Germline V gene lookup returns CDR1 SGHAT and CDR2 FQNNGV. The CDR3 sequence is CASSSQTSGRRWSSYNEQFF. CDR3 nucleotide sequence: TGTGCCAGCAGCTCACAGACTAGCGGGAGGCGGTGGAGCTCCTACAATGAGCAGTTCTTC.

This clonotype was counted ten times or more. Here the CDR3 reads CASSWGRDQPQHF. CDR3 sequence (DNA): TGTGCCAGCAGCTGGGGACGTGATCAGCCCCAGCATTTT. The chain recombines TRBV7-9 with TRBJ1-5, with a weak D call TRBD1 (5 bases). V lost 4 bases to trimming and J lost 5 bases, with 9 bases between them. CDR3 size: 13 residues. Per the germline V gene, CDR1 is SEHNR and CDR2 is FQNEAQ (reference sequence). Variable domain in full (rest from reference TRBV7-9 and TRBJ1-5): DTGVSQNPRHKITKRGQNVTFRCDPISEHNRLYWYRQTLGQGPEFLTYFQNEAQLEKSRLLSDRFSAERPKGSFSTLEIQRTEQGDSAMYLCASSWGRDQPQHFGDGTRLSIL.

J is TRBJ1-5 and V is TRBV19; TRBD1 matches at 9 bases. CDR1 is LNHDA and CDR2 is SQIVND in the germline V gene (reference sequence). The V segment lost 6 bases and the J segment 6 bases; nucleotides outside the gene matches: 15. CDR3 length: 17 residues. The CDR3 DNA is TGTGCCAGTAGCGGGCGTCGTGGGACAGGGTACGGTCAGCCCCAGCATTTT. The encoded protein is CASSGRRGTGYGQPQHF. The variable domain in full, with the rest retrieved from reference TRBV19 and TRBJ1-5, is DGGITQSPKYLFRKEGQNVTLSCEQNLNHDAMYWYRQDPGQGLRLIYYSQIVNDFQKGDIAEGYSVSREKKESFPLTVTSAQKNPTAFYLCASSGRRGTGYGQPQHFGDGTRLSIL.

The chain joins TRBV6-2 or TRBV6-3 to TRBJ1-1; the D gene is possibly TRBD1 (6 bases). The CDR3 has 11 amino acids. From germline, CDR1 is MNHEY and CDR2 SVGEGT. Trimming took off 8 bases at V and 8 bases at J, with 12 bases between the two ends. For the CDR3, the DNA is TGTGCCAGCTGGAGACAGGCCGAAGCTTTCTTT. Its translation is CASWRQAEAFF.

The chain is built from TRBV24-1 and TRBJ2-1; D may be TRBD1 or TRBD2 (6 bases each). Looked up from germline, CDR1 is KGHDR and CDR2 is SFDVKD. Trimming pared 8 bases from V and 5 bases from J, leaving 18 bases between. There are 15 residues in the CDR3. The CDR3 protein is CATIGPRGGNNEQFF. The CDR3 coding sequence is TGTGCCACCATTGGTCCCAGGGGAGGTAACAATGAGCAGTTCTTC.

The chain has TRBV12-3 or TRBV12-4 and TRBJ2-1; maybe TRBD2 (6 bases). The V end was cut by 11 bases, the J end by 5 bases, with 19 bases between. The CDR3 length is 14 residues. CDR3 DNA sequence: TGTGCCGGCGGTCTCGGCGGGACCGACAATGAGCAGTTCTTC. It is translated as CAGGLGGTDNEQFF.

CDR3 protein: CASSLLDTANYGYTF. Written as DNA, the CDR3 is TGTGCCAGCAGCCTACTGGACACAGCTAACTATGGCTACACCTTC. This sequence joins TRBV5-5 and TRBJ1-2, with a tentative D call TRBD1 (5 bases). CDR1 and CDR2 from the germline V gene are SGHKS and YYEKEE (reference sequence). V was cut by 4 bases and J by 0 bases, with 13 bases left in between. This CDR3 is 15 amino acids long.

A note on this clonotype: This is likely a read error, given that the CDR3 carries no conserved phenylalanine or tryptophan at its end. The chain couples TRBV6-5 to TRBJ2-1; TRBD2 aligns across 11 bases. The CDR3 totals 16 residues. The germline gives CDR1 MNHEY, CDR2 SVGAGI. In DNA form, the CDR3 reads TGTGCCGGCAGTCCGCCGGGACTAGCGGTCCACAATGAACAGTTCTCC. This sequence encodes CAGSPPGLAVHNEQFS.

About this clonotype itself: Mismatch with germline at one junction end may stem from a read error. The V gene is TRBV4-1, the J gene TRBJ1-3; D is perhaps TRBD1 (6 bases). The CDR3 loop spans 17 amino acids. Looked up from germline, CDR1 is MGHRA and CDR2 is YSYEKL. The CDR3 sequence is CTSSQEQMTGGGNTIYF. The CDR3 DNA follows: TGCACCAGCAGCCAAGAACAAATGACAGGAGGTGGAAACACCATATATTTT.

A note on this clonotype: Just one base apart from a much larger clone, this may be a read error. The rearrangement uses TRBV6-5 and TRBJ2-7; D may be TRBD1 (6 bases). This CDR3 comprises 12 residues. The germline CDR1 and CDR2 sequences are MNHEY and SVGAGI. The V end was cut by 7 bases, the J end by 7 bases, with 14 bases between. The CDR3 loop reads CASNTGSREQYF. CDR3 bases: TGTGCCAGCAATACAGGGTCGAGGGAGCAGTACTTC.

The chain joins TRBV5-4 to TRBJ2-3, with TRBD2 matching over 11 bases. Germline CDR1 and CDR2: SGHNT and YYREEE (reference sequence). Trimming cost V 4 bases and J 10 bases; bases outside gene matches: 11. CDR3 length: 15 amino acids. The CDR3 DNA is TGTGCCAGCAGCCCCTCTAGCGGGAGGAGTGATGCGCAGTATTTT. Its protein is CASSPSSGRSDAQYF.

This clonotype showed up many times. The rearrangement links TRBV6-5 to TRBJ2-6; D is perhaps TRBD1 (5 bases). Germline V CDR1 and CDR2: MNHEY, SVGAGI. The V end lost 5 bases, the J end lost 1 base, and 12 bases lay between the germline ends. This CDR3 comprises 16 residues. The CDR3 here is CASSRSGISGANVLTF. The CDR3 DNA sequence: TGTGCCAGCAGTCGATCAGGGATTTCTGGGGCCAACGTCCTGACTTTC.

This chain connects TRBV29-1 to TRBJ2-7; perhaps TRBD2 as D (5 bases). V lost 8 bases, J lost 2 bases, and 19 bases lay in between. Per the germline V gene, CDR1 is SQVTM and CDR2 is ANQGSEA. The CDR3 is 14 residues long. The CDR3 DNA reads TGCAGCATTGCTGGGATAGCGAGAACCTACGAGCAGTACTTC. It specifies CSIAGIARTYEQYF.